This T cell receptor (beta chain) comes out of a study of memory CD4+ T cells and cytomegalovirus serostatus. Study outcomes and limitations: Each of 65 to 70 CMV-associated TCRbeta sequences occurred in one to five individuals.

This CDR3 has 15 residues. CDR1 is MNHEY, CDR2 SVGAGI, per germline. The germline V and J ends were trimmed by 2 bases and 0 bases, with 9 bases remaining between them. Worth noting for this clone: Its antigen remains unidentified.

This table comes from immunoSEQ multiplex PCR, and its TCRdb copy is limited to in-frame clones, with some not included. The repertoire has 56,000 or so clones, less than 85% of them found once; the top ten carry 0.5% to 0.55%. Single viable CD3+CD4+CD8-CD45RO+ cells were sorted as the memory CD4+ T cells. Positive selection with CD4 microbeads enriched total CD4+ T cells. The material sequenced was memory CD4+ T cells from blood. The chain uses TRBV6-5 and TRBJ2-3; D is uncertain. The receptor was isolated from an adult in good health and CMV-seronegative. Some clones in this sample may be carry-over from other donors' samples. The CDR3 sequence is CASSYRGLSTDTQYF. The CDR3 DNA follows: TGTGCCAGCAGTTACAGAGGCCTTAGCACAGATACGCAGTATTTT.